This T cell receptor beta chain was recovered during a study of cytomegalovirus exposure and HLA in healthy donors. About the study: Early released data comprised tens of millions of unique TCRs from HLA-typed donors.

V lost 0 bases and J lost 4; bases outside the gene matches: 3. The CDR3 consists of 15 residues. Looked up from germline, CDR1 is SGHRS and CDR2 is YFSETQ. Amplification used 60 Vbeta primers and 13 Jbeta primers. The protocol was immunoSEQ multiplex PCR, while the TCRdb copy is restricted to in-frame clones and leaves out a portion. With 38,000 or so clones in the sample, the ten largest clones hold about 6.3%. The source is a man aged 30 to 45 in good health and CMV-seronegative. The chain carries TRBV5-1 and TRBJ1-2; TRBD1 aligns across 10 bases. Sequenced material: PBMCs. CDR3 in amino acids: CASSLAGTGAYGYTF. Here the CDR3 DNA reads TGCGCCAGCAGCTTGGCCGGGACAGGGGCCTATGGCTACACCTTC.